This T cell receptor (beta chain) was recorded in a study of shared clonotypes between healthy human individuals. In the original processing: Sequence data from immunoSEQ were junction-only and lacked quality scores; consequently, filtering differed. Profiling relied on immunoSEQ multiplex PCR, and the TCRdb table lists in-frame clones only, not all of them. The V and J calls and the clone size are those of that table, but D and trimming were determined from the DNA. The sample includes about 980,000 clones, approximately 80% of them seen just once. CDR1 and CDR2 from the germline V gene are MRHNA and SNTAGT. V lost 0 bases and J 6 bases, leaving 11 bases between the germline ends. The CDR3 has 14 amino acids. This clone was detected a few times.

V and J are TRBV6-4 and TRBJ1-2; the D gene is possibly TRBD1 (5 bases). This receptor was taken from a man younger than 30 in good health. Sequenced sample: memory CD4+ T cells sorted from blood. The subset was: CD45RA-negative fraction. The CDR3 DNA follows: TGTGCCAGCAGTGACTCTGGGGGTGCGAATGGCTACACCTTC. It codes for CASSDSGGANGYTF.